This T cell receptor beta chain was captured by sequencing in a study of blood T cells in healthy people across ages (dated by TCRdb to about 2015). Some background on the complete study: In model experiments, template switching captured roughly one uniquely barcoded TCR beta cDNA molecule for every two T cells. The donors were split into four age groups: young (average around 17 years), middle-aged (about 40), aged (more than 60) and long-lived (approximately 80). To avoid experimental bias, donors of different ages were distributed randomly across sequencing lanes. Two additional independent replicas of 1 million unique cDNA reads from the same blood draw were analyzed for two donors (one aged 18 to 30 and one aged 80 or older). Using deep sequencing normalized with unique cDNA molecular identifiers, the study measured how TCR beta repertoire diversity changes with age. Points the paper makes about the study in general: Estimates of total diversity based on one million sequenced T cells were regarded as lower bounds and as underestimates. Compared with the aged group, the long-lived group had more naive CD4+ T cells, fewer expanded clones and increased TCR diversity, a pattern suggesting age selection. Observed TCR beta diversity correlated strongly with the percentage of naive T cells measured by flow cytometry. The CMV infection status of donors was not known, potentially confounding age-related changes in expanded clonotypes. As age increased, observed TCR beta diversity per million T cells dropped in a roughly linear way, and a significant reduction was already evident by age around 41. Bulk unsorted PBMC profiling prevented conclusive comparison of naive and antigen-experienced compartments.

A word on this clonotype: It has no known antigen specificity. The record has no base qualities; no much larger clone is one base away.

The CDR3 numbers 15 residues from cysteine through phenylalanine. This entry keeps only the CDR3 DNA: 45 bases, framed from base 1. In the germline V gene (reference sequence), CDR1 corresponds to MNHEY and CDR2 to SMNVEV. Trimming removed 8 bases from V and 3 bases from J; the gene matches leave 13 bases unexplained. The donors were 40 or so Caucasian individuals from Russia, aged 6 to 90 years, who were systemically healthy. Each donor gave about 9.2 milliliters of peripheral blood, drawn into EDTA-treated Vacutainer tubes. Ficoll-Paque density-gradient centrifugation was used to isolate PBMCs, with at least 7 million per sample. Total RNA, at least 6 micrograms per sample, was extracted from PBMCs with Trizol reagent. Naive CD45RAhigh/CD27high T cell percentages were measured by flow cytometry on a PBMC aliquot from every donor. The library was made by 5' RACE. TCRdb lists the instrument as Illumina HiSeq 2500. The second PCR ran for roughly 6 to 11 cycles and used a J-beta primer mix along with a sample-barcoded 5' primer. A template-switch 5' adaptor carrying 12 random nucleotides introduced a unique molecular identifier onto each TCR beta cDNA molecule. Each sample yielded at least 2.5 million CDR3-containing paired-end reads. All of the RNA was converted into first-strand cDNA using the Mint cDNA synthesis kit, with a TRBC-specific oligonucleotide serving as the primer. Following uracil-DNA glycosylase treatment, all cDNA underwent a first 18-cycle PCR with the universal primers M1SS and BC2_uni_R. Under the source paper's analysis protocol: For normalization, 1 million high-quality reads were randomly selected from each sample, with every read carrying a distinct molecular identifier. Reads sharing molecular identifiers were discarded rather than binned into consensus sequences. MiTCR, run with a Q25 quality threshold and the strictest error-elimination algorithm, handled CDR3 identification, clonotype clustering and error correction. A nonparametric unseen species model with Euler transformation was used to estimate a lower bound on total TCR beta diversity. TCRdb handled the public reads itself, with Q25 trimming in fastp and clone calling in MiXCR, and kept productive beta chains. Every CDR3 protein is listed once, alongside the most common genes and DNA of its rows. The V and J calls and clone size come from TCRdb's table, not from the authors' own analysis. This sample gives approximately 790,000 distinct CDR3 sequences in total; about 62% of them show up just once. The top ten clones comprise about a quarter of the sample.

The chain joins TRBV27 to TRBJ2-7; 7 nucleotides in the junction match TRBD2. The receptor's source is a man aged 25 to 40 in good health. Sequencing was done on a sample of blood. The CDR3 protein is CASRQAGRGYYEQYF. The nucleotide sequence reads TGTGCCAGCCGTCAAGCGGGGCGAGGATACTACGAGCAGTACTTC.